This T cell receptor (beta chain) was sequenced during a study of blood T cell repertoires in COVID-19. Study-wide background: Both acute and convalescent COVID-19 samples were obtained from the United States, Italy and Spain.

Using immunoSEQ multiplex PCR, the repertoire was profiled, and TCRdb retains in-frame clones only, with some absent. The data contain about 130,000 clones, about 76% of them singletons. Germline V gene data show CDR1 as SNHLY and CDR2 as FYNNEI. Germline trimming cut 7 bases from V and 5 bases from J; bases unmatched to any gene: 8. The CDR3 sequence is 14 residues long. The TCR originated in a man older than 75 with acute or convalescent COVID-19. The chain links TRBV2 to TRBJ1-2; 9 nucleotides agree with TRBD1. The sample consisted of peripheral blood. CDR3 residues: CASTGTGKGYGYTF. CDR3 coding DNA: TGTGCCAGCACCGGGACAGGGAAGGGTTATGGCTACACCTTC.